The 25 T cell receptor beta chains listed next were all sequenced from one sample in a study of identical twins. TCRdb reanalysed the 5' RACE reads using MiXCR and keeps one entry per CDR3 protein. Of about 100,000 distinct CDR3 sequences listed, 5.9% are singletons. The sequenced sample consisted of memory T cells sorted from blood. Every receptor here comes from a woman in her forties or fifties in good health.

About this clonotype itself: A much bigger clone sits one base away, suggesting this may be a read error. In this CDR3 the conserved last residue, phenylalanine or tryptophan, is missing, so a read error is likely. The V and J genes are TRBV7-3 and TRBJ2-2; no reliable D call. Germline assignment: CDR1 SGHTA and CDR2 FQGTGA. This CDR3 is built from 13 residues. V was shortened by 2 bases and J by 0 bases, with 1 base between the two germline ends. CDR3 coding DNA: TGTGCCAGCAGCTTATCGAACACCGGGGAGCTGTTTTCT. Its translation: CASSLSNTGELFS.

In this sample, this clonotype turned up many times. The chain couples TRBV12-3 or TRBV12-4 to TRBJ2-5; 10 nucleotides agree with TRBD1. Trimming at V came to 4 bases and at J to 5 bases, leaving 7 bases not matched to a gene. This CDR3 has 15 amino acids. CDR3 sequence reads: CASSSPTGGEETQYF. CDR3 sequence (DNA): TGTGCCAGCAGTTCACCGACAGGGGGCGAGGAGACCCAGTACTTC.

The chain has TRBV12-5 and TRBJ2-7; TRBD2 matches at 11 bases. This CDR3 is 15 amino acids long. Germline lookup yields CDR1 LGHNT and CDR2 FRNRAP. J lost 1 base, V lost 6 bases, and 5 bases had no gene match. The CDR3 protein is CASGPSGRSSYEQYF. CDR3 sequence (DNA): TGTGCTAGTGGCCCTAGCGGGAGGTCTTCCTACGAGCAGTACTTC.

Ten or more counts support this clonotype. The chain has TRBV15 and TRBJ2-1; 9 bases match TRBD2. Germline CDR1 LNHNV, CDR2 YYDKDF (reference sequence). This CDR3 has 16 amino acids. V dropped 5 bases and J dropped 6; count of bases not matched to a gene: 11. CDR3 in DNA: TGTGCCACCAGCGACTCTAGCGGGACGGGGGGCAATGAGCAGTTCTTC. Translated: CATSDSSGTGGNEQFF.

This chain joins TRBV7-8 and TRBJ2-7; TRBD2 matches 7 bases. The CDR3 extends over 15 amino acids. CDR1 is SGHVS, CDR2 FQNEAQ, per germline. Losses at the gene ends were 4 bases for V and 2 bases for J; bases not matched to a gene: 8. DNA of the CDR3: TGTGCCAGCAGCTCAAGCCGGGAGGCGGCCTACGAGCAGTACTTC. Protein product: CASSSSREAAYEQYF. The full variable domain, in which reference TRBV7-8 and TRBJ2-7 provide the parts outside the CDR3, is GAGVSQSPRYKVAKRGQDVALRCDPISGHVSLFWYQQALGQGPEFLTYFQNEAQLDKSGLPSDRFFAERPEGSVSTLKIQRTQQEDSAVYLCASSSSREAAYEQYFGPGTRLTVT.

This clonotype occurred many times. The V call is TRBV4-2, the J call TRBJ1-5; TRBD1 might be the D (6 bases). The V end lost 1 base, the J end lost 6 bases, and 13 bases lay between the germline ends. Germline CDR1 LGHNA, CDR2 YNFKEQ. The CDR3 is 15 residues long. The CDR3 is CASSQAVGGFQPQHF. The CDR3 DNA reads TGTGCCAGCAGCCAAGCCGTGGGGGGCTTTCAGCCCCAGCATTTT.

This chain connects TRBV7-9 to TRBJ2-1, with 10 nucleotides matching TRBD1. Trimming at V came to 2 bases and at J to 7 bases, leaving 8 bases not matched to a gene. The CDR3 covers 16 residues. Germline CDR1 is SEHNR and CDR2 is FQNEAQ (reference sequence). The CDR3 spells CASSLSSGTGVNEQFF. CDR3 coding DNA: TGTGCCAGCAGCTTATCGTCCGGGACAGGGGTTAATGAGCAGTTCTTC.

This clonotype was observed at least ten times. The V and J genes are TRBV5-1 and TRBJ2-2; TRBD2 aligns across 7 bases. Germline trimming cut 1 base from V and 3 bases from J; bases unmatched to any gene: 9. There are 17 residues in the CDR3. Germline CDR1 reads SGHRS; CDR2 reads YFSETQ. CDR3 sequence: CASSLFEGGPDTGELFF. The CDR3 nucleotides read TGCGCCAGCAGCTTGTTCGAGGGAGGGCCTGACACCGGGGAGCTGTTTTTT.

This clonotype was observed many times. This chain joins TRBV28 and TRBJ2-5; possibly TRBD1 or TRBD2 for D (6 bases each). The CDR3 extends over 15 amino acids. Trimming left V 4 bases short and J 5 bases short, with 17 bases between. Germline CDR1 reads MDHEN; CDR2 reads SYDVKM. The CDR3 coding sequence is TGTGCCAGCAGTTCCGGGGGCGTCGGCAAGGAGACCCAGTACTTC. This gives the protein CASSSGGVGKETQYF.

This clonotype has at least ten counts. The rearrangement links TRBV27 to TRBJ2-7; 10 bases agree with TRBD1. V lost 5 bases to trimming and J lost 2 bases; unmatched junction nucleotides: 3. Looked up from germline, CDR1 is MNHEY and CDR2 is SMNVEV (reference sequence). The CDR3 consists of 14 residues. The CDR3 loop reads CASSSGQGAYEQYF. The CDR3 nucleotides read TGTGCCAGCAGTAGCGGACAGGGGGCCTACGAGCAGTACTTC.

At least ten counts were recorded for this clonotype. The V and J genes are TRBV6-4 and TRBJ2-7; TRBD2 matches 7 bases. Germline trimming cut 5 bases from V and 6 bases from J; bases unmatched to any gene: 10. This CDR3 is 14 amino acids long. CDR1 and CDR2 (germline): MRHNA, SNTAGT. Here the CDR3 DNA reads TGTGCCAGCAGTCCCAGGCCCGGGGAGGGCGAGCAGTACTTC. Translating it yields CASSPRPGEGEQYF.

This clonotype has at least ten counts. The chain joins TRBV3-1 to TRBJ1-2, with TRBD1 matching over 9 bases. This CDR3 is built from 15 residues. V dropped 4 bases and J dropped 4; count of bases not matched to a gene: 7. Germline CDR1 is LGHDT and CDR2 is YNNKEL (reference sequence). The CDR3 here is CASSPTGTGTYGYTF. The CDR3 nucleotides are TGTGCCAGCAGCCCTACCGGGACAGGGACCTATGGCTACACCTTC. Looking up the rest from reference TRBV3-1 and TRBJ1-2 gives the full variable domain: DTAVSQTPKYLVTQMGNDKSIKCEQNLGHDTMYWYKQDSKKFLKIMFSYNNKELIINETVPNRFSPKSPDKAHLNLHINSLELGDSAVYFCASSPTGTGTYGYTFGSGTRLTVV.

This clonotype was seen once. The genes are TRBV20-1 and TRBJ2-3, with D possibly being TRBD1 (6 bases). V lost 1 base and J lost 5, with 10 bases in between. CDR1 and CDR2 (germline): DFQATT, SNEGSKA (reference sequence). The CDR3 consists of 13 residues. The CDR3 nucleotides read TGCAGTGCTAGAGTTGGGGGCAAAGATACGCAGTATTTT. Translation gives CSARVGGKDTQYF.

This clonotype has only a few counts. The CDR3 DNA follows: TGTGCCAGCACTCAAGGAGGCAGGGGAAACTATGGCTACACCTTC. Translated, it gives CASTQGGRGNYGYTF. This chain links TRBV12-3 or TRBV12-4 with TRBJ1-2; TRBD1 is a possible D gene (6 bases). Trimming took off 7 bases at V and 2 bases at J, with 17 bases between the two ends. The CDR3 is 15 residues long.

In its sample, this clonotype was seen many times. The chain links TRBV5-6 to TRBJ2-1, with TRBD2 as a possible D gene (5 bases). Germline V gives CDR1 SGHDT, CDR2 YYEEEE. There are 15 residues in the CDR3. The V gene lost 2 bases and the J gene lost 0 bases, with 9 bases spanning the gap. CDR3: CASSFGVSSYNEQFF. The CDR3 DNA follows: TGTGCCAGCAGCTTCGGGGTAAGCTCCTACAATGAGCAGTTCTTC.

In this sample, this clonotype turned up many times. This chain connects TRBV6-5 to TRBJ1-2; 8 positions agree with TRBD1. The V gene end was trimmed by 6 bases and the J gene end by 8 bases; junction bases not matched to a gene: 8. Germline V gene data show CDR1 as MNHEY and CDR2 as SVGAGI. This CDR3 region has 13 residues. This CDR3 is CASRPDRASGYTF. CDR3 DNA sequence: TGTGCCAGCAGGCCGGACAGGGCTTCCGGCTACACCTTC.

This clonotype was observed at least ten times. The chain carries TRBV29-1 and TRBJ1-2; 7 nucleotides align to TRBD1. V lost 8 bases, J lost 7 bases, and 13 bases stayed unmatched. CDR3 size: 13 residues. Germline V gives CDR1 SQVTM, CDR2 ANQGSEA. CDR3 sequence (DNA): TGCAGCTTCTCGACAGGGATTTTGGGTGGCTACACCTTC. As protein: CSFSTGILGGYTF.

The chain couples TRBV5-4 to TRBJ2-5; TRBD2 might be the D (5 bases). The V gene's germline CDR1 is SGHNT and CDR2 YYREEE (reference sequence). Deletions cut 3 bases from V and 1 base from J, with 16 bases between. The CDR3 consists of 16 residues. Here the CDR3 DNA reads TGTGCCAGCAGCTCTAGACTATCCCCTTCCCAAGAGACCCAGTACTTC. Its protein product is CASSSRLSPSQETQYF.

This clonotype was seen a few times. The chain employs TRBV9 and TRBJ2-1; 10 positions agree with TRBD2. Unmatched junction bases numbered 6, after V lost 3 bases and J lost 0 bases. Germline V lookup: CDR1 SGDLS, CDR2 YYNGEE. CDR3 length equals 17 residues. For the CDR3, the DNA is TGTGCCAGCAGCGCCCGCCCTAGCGGGAGCTCCTACAATGAGCAGTTCTTC. Its protein product is CASSARPSGSSYNEQFF.

This clonotype was seen many times. CDR3 sequence (DNA): TGTGCCATCAGTATACGAGGGGTGGGCACAGATACGCAGTATTTT. It encodes CAISIRGVGTDTQYF. The rearrangement links TRBV10-3 to TRBJ2-3; D is perhaps TRBD1 or TRBD2 (5 bases each). V was trimmed by 5 bases and J by 1 base, leaving 13 bases between them. The CDR3 has 15 amino acids. The germline V gene encodes CDR1 ENHRY and CDR2 SYGVKD.

This clonotype was seen ten or more times. The chain employs TRBV2 and TRBJ1-5; D gene uncertain. The germline V gene encodes CDR1 SNHLY and CDR2 FYNNEI. Trimming removed 5 bases from V and 4 bases from J, with 9 bases in between. This CDR3 has 13 residues. The CDR3 DNA follows: TGTGCCAGCAGTAACGACGGTAATCAGCCCCAGCATTTT. Protein: CASSNDGNQPQHF.

This clonotype was counted at least ten times. This chain uses TRBV23-1 with TRBJ2-7; possibly TRBD2 for D (5 bases). TRBV23-1 is designated an ORF whose function remains uncertain. V lost 8 bases and J 3 bases, leaving 14 bases between the germline ends. The CDR3 consists of 13 residues. This CDR3 reads CASARGAIYEQYV. The CDR3, as DNA: TGCGCCAGCGCCCGGGGAGCAATCTACGAGCAGTACGTC.

V usage is TRBV14 and J usage is TRBJ1-2; possibly TRBD1 for D (5 bases). Germline CDR1 is SGHDN and CDR2 is FVKESK. This CDR3 contains 13 residues. V was cut by 4 bases and J by 4 bases, with 10 bases left in between. CDR3 bases: TGTGCCAGCAGCCCCGGGACTTTCTATGGCTACACCTTC. Encoded protein: CASSPGTFYGYTF.

The chain uses TRBV12-3 or TRBV12-4 and TRBJ2-7; D perhaps matches TRBD2 (5 bases). The CDR3 spans 13 residues. Deletions cut 5 bases from V and 7 bases from J, with 15 bases between. The CDR3 sequence: CASSSVNRGEQYF. CDR3 coding DNA: TGTGCCAGCAGTAGCGTCAATAGAGGGGAGCAGTACTTC.

Only a few counts were recorded for this clonotype. The chain links TRBV5-1 to TRBJ2-1; D gene ambiguous. With 3 bases removed from V and 11 bases from J, the gap between germline ends came to 12 bases. The CDR3 has 12 amino acids. CDR1 is SGHRS and CDR2 is YFSETQ in the germline V gene. This CDR3 reads CASSSPGQQQFF. CDR3 sequence (DNA): TGCGCCAGCAGCTCCCCCGGTCAGCAGCAGTTCTTC.